Reported below is one TCR beta chain. Added to each PCR by spiking were synthetic TCR analog templates. TCRdb's copy holds only in-frame clones and misses some; the assay was immunoSEQ multiplex PCR. The sample consists of about 35,000 clones, over 65% of them appearing once. This specimen belongs to a study of PD-L1 blockade in urothelial cancer. Study summary: Most patients, about 90% of the roughly 29, were males with bladder-origin cancer. From 0 to 3 prior chemotherapy regimens had been given to the patients.

V lost 3 bases to trimming and J lost 9 bases, with 13 bases between them. The length of the CDR3 is 13 residues. Germline CDR1 SGHNT, CDR2 YYREEE (reference sequence). The time point here: peripheral blood 6 weeks after treatment start. The gene calls are TRBV5-4 and TRBJ2-1, with D possibly TRBD2 on 6 matching bases. The specimen comprised PBMCs, sampled around atezolizumab (anti-PD-L1) treatment. This TCR was sampled from a middle-aged man with urothelial cancer. The CDR3 here is CASSSPLAFEQFF. In DNA form, the CDR3 reads TGTGCCAGCAGCTCTCCGCTAGCGTTTGAGCAGTTCTTC.